These 5 T cell receptor beta chains were all obtained from the same sample, sequenced in a study of patients and donors after allogeneic stem cell transplantation. Using its own MiXCR run on the RT-PCR reads, TCRdb lists one record per CDR3 protein. Of about a million distinct CDR3 sequences detected, around 17% appear once; the ten largest clones hold 5% to 7.5%. Sequencing was done on a sample of blood, either unsorted or a sorted T cell fraction (not recorded which). Every receptor here comes from a human donor who was either an allogeneic HSCT recipient or a stem cell or donor lymphocyte infusion donor (not recorded which). It is not recorded whose cells these are; they may come from a transplant donor.

This clonotype was counted a few times. The genes are TRBV7-9 and TRBJ1-1; D possibly corresponds to TRBD1 (5 bases). The V gene lost 5 bases and the J gene lost 5 bases, with 15 bases spanning the gap. The CDR3 totals 14 residues. Germline CDR1 is SEHNR and CDR2 is FQNEAQ (reference sequence). The CDR3: CASSGRAVLTEAFF. The CDR3 DNA sequence: TGTGCCAGCAGCGGCAGGGCTGTTTTGACTGAAGCTTTCTTT.

The V gene is TRBV29-1, the J gene TRBJ2-3, with D perhaps TRBD2 (6 bases). This CDR3 spans 15 amino acids. Per the germline V gene, CDR1 is SQVTM and CDR2 is ANQGSEA. The germline V and J ends were trimmed by 2 bases and 0 bases, with 12 bases remaining between them. The CDR3 is CSVENVGGSTDTQYF. The CDR3 region has the DNA TGCAGCGTTGAAAACGTGGGAGGCAGCACAGATACGCAGTATTTT.

The chain links TRBV20-1 to TRBJ2-4, with unresolved D. This CDR3 is 15 amino acids long. Germline CDR1 and CDR2: DFQATT and SNEGSKA (reference sequence). V was cut by 1 base and J by 0 bases, with 10 bases left in between. The CDR3 sequence: CSARAATLAKNIQYF. CDR3 DNA: TGCAGTGCTAGAGCAGCTACACTAGCCAAAAACATTCAGTACTTC.

This clonotype was detected only a few times. The chain links TRBV20-1 to TRBJ1-1; unclear D gene. CDR1 and CDR2 (germline): DFQATT, SNEGSKA (reference sequence). The CDR3 covers 10 residues. Written as DNA, the CDR3 is TGCAGGCTACGCGGCACTGAAGCTTTCTTT. Translating it yields CRLRGTEAFF.

The chain is built from TRBV19 and TRBJ1-1; D is undetermined. The CDR3 consists of 13 residues. Germline V gene lookup returns CDR1 LNHDA and CDR2 SQIVND (reference sequence). Trimming cost V 2 bases and J 3 bases, with 7 bases left between them. DNA for the CDR3: TGTGCCAGTAGTATAAGTTCGGACACTGAAGCTTTCTTT. Amino acid sequence: CASSISSDTEAFF. The full variable domain, its missing parts supplied by reference TRBV19 and TRBJ1-1, is DGGITQSPKYLFRKEGQNVTLSCEQNLNHDAMYWYRQDPGQGLRLIYYSQIVNDFQKGDIAEGYSVSREKKESFPLTVTSAQKNPTAFYLCASSISSDTEAFFGQGTRLTVV.